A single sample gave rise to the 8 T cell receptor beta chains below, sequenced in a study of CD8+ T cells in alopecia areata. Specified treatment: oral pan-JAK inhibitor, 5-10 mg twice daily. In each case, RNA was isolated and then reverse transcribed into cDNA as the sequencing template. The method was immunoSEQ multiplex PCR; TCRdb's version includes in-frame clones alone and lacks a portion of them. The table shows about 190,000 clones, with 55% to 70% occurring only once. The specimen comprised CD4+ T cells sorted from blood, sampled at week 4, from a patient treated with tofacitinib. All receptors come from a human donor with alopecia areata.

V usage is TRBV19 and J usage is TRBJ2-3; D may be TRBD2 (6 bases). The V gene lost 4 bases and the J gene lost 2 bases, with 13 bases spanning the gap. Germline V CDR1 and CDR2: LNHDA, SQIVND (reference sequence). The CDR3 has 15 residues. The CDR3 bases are TGTGCCAGTAGTACTCAAAGCGGGTACACAGATACGCAGTATTTT. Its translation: CASSTQSGYTDTQYF. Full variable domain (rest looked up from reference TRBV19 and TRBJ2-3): DGGITQSPKYLFRKEGQNVTLSCEQNLNHDAMYWYRQDPGQGLRLIYYSQIVNDFQKGDIAEGYSVSREKKESFPLTVTSAQKNPTAFYLCASSTQSGYTDTQYFGPGTRLTVL.

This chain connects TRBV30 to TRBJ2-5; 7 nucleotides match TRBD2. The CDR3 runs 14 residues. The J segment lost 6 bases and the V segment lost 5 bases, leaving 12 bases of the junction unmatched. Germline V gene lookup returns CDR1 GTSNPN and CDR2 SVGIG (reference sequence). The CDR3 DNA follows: TGTGCCTGGTCCAGCGGGACCGCGGGAAAGACCCAGTACTTC. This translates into CAWSSGTAGKTQYF. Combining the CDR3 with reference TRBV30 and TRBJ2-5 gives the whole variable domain SQTIHQWPATLVQPVGSPLSLECTVEGTSNPNLYWYRQAAGRGLQLLFYSVGIGQISSEVPQNLSASRPQDRQFILSSKKLLLSDSGFYLCAWSSGTAGKTQYFGPGTRLLVL.

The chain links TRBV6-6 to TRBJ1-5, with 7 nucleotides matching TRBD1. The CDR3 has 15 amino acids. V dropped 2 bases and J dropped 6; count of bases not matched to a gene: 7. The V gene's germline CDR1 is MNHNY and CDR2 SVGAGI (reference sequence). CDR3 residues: CASSYDREGGQPQHF. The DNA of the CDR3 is TGTGCCAGCAGTTACGACAGGGAGGGCGGTCAGCCCCAGCATTTT.

CDR3 in amino acids: CASSQDLLGQGAYF. The CDR3 region has the DNA TGTGCCAGCAGCCAAGATCTTTTAGGCCAGGGGGCTTACTTC. The chain is built from TRBV4-2 and TRBJ2-4; 8 positions agree with TRBD1. CDR3 size: 14 residues. With 0 bases clipped from V and 16 bases from J, the junction kept 11 bases outside the gene matches. Germline loops: CDR1 LGHNA, CDR2 YNFKEQ.

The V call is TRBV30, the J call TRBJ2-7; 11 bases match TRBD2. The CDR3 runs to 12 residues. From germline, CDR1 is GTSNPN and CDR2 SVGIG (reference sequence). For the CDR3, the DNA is TGTGCTCTGGGGACTAGCGGCTACGAGCAGTACTTC. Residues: CALGTSGYEQYF.

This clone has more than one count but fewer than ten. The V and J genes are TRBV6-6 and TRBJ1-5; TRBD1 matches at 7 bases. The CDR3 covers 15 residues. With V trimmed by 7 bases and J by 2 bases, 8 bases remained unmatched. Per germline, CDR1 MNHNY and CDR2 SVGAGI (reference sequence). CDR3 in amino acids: CASTLGTGGNQPQHF. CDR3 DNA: TGTGCCAGCACCCTCGGTACAGGGGGCAATCAGCCCCAGCATTTT.

This chain's CDR3 is CSVLRDRAVNTQYF. The DNA of the CDR3 is TGCAGCGTCCTCCGGGACAGGGCTGTGAATACGCAGTATTTT. This chain connects TRBV29-1 to TRBJ2-3; 9 nucleotides line up with TRBD1. There are 14 residues in the CDR3. Per germline, CDR1 SQVTM and CDR2 ANQGSEA. Trimming took 6 bases from V and 7 from J; bases not matched to a gene: 11.

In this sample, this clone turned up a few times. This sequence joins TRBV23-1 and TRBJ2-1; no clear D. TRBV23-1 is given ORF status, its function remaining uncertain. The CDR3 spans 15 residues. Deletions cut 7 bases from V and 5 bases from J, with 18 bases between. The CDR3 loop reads CASNPRRTDNNEQFF. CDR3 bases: TGCGCCAGCAACCCGCGTAGGACGGATAACAATGAGCAGTTCTTC.